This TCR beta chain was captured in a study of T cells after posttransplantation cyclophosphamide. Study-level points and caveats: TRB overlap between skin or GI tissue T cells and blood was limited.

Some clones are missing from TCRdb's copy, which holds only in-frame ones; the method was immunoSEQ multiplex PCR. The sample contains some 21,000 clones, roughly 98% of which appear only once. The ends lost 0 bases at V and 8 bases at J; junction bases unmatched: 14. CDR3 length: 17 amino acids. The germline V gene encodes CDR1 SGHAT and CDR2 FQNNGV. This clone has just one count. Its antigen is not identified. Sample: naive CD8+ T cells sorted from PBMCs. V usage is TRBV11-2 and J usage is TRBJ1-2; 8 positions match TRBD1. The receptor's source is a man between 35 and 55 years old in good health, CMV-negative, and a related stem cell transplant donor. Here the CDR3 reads CASSLDLGRGQRGGYTF. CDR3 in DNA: TGTGCCAGCAGCTTAGATCTCGGCAGGGGGCAGAGGGGAGGCTACACCTTC.